This T cell receptor beta chain emerged from a study of T cells after somatic rescue of genetic block. Using immunoSEQ multiplex PCR, the repertoire was profiled, and TCRdb retains in-frame clones only, with some absent. The sample yields roughly 70,000 clones, about 92% seen once. Trimming took off 0 bases at V and 8 bases at J, with 11 bases between the two ends. This CDR3 comprises 13 residues. Germline CDR1 reads SGDLS; CDR2 reads YYNGEE. The receptor's source is a man aged 35 to 55. Sequencing was performed on peripheral blood mononuclear cells (PBMCs). The chain is built from TRBV9 and TRBJ1-1, with D maybe TRBD1 (5 bases). CDR3 sequence: CASSVVGATEAFF. CDR3 coding DNA: TGTGCCAGCAGCGTAGTCGGGGCCACAGAAGCTTTCTTT.